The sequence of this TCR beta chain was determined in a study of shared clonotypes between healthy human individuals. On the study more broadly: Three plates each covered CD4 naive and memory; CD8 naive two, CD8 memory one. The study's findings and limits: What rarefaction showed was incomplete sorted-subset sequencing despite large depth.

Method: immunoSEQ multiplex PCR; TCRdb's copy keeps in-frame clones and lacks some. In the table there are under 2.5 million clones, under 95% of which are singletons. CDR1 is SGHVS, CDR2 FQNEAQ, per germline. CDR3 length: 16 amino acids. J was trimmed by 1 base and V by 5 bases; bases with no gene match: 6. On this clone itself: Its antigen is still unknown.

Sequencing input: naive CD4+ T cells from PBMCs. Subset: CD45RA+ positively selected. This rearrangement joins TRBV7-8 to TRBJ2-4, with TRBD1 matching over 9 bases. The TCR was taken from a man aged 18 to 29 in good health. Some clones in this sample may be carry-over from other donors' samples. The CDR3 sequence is CASSVGQGRAKNIQYF. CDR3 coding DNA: TGTGCCAGCAGCGTGGGACAGGGTCGGGCCAAAAACATTCAGTACTTC.